The rows below give T cell receptor beta chains drawn from one sample of a study of cytomegalovirus exposure and HLA in healthy donors. Produced via immunoSEQ multiplex PCR; TCRdb's table is partial and in-frame only. The sample contains under 140,000 clones, less than 85% of which appear only once. The sequenced sample consisted of PBMCs. These TCRs come from a man aged 30 to 39 in good health and CMV-seropositive. CDR3s include the opening cysteine and the closing phenylalanine or tryptophan. Each record gives: D gene, V gene, clone size, J gene, CDR3 DNA, CDR3 protein. A D gene is named only where the DNA matches it firmly. Only part of the rows carry a size: once, few, many, or a class if the clone is expanded.

d_call: TRBD1; v_call: TRBV29-1; clone_size: -; j_call: TRBJ1-2; cdr3_nt: TGCAGCATCCTAGGACAGGGGGCGGACTATGGCTACACCTTC; cdr3_aa: CSILGQGADYGYTF
d_call: TRBD1; v_call: TRBV30; clone_size: -; j_call: TRBJ2-1; cdr3_nt: TGTGCCTGGAGCCCGGGACAGGGGGCCTACAATGAGCAGTTCTTC; cdr3_aa: CAWSPGQGAYNEQFF
d_call: TRBD1; v_call: TRBV5-1; clone_size: -; j_call: TRBJ2-5; cdr3_nt: TGCGCCAGCAGCTTTTCAGGGACAGGGAAAGGAGAGACCCAGTACTTC; cdr3_aa: CASSFSGTGKGETQYF
d_call: -; v_call: TRBV27; clone_size: -; j_call: TRBJ1-2; cdr3_nt: TGTGCCAGCAGTTTCTCTATAAACTATGGCTACACCTTC; cdr3_aa: CASSFSINYGYTF
d_call: TRBD2; v_call: TRBV4-3; clone_size: -; j_call: TRBJ2-3; cdr3_nt: TGCGCCAGCAGCCAAGATCGGGGGGGTGTCACAGATACGCAGTATTTT; cdr3_aa: CASSQDRGGVTDTQYF
d_call: TRBD2; v_call: TRBV10-2; clone_size: -; j_call: TRBJ2-1; cdr3_nt: TGCGCCAGCACGGCGGGGGGGCCTCCCTACAATGAGCAGTTCTTC; cdr3_aa: CASTAGGPPYNEQFF
d_call: TRBD2; v_call: TRBV10-3; clone_size: -; j_call: TRBJ2-7; cdr3_nt: TGTGCCATCAGTGACAGGGGACTAGCGGGGACGTTCTCCTACGAGCAGTACTTC; cdr3_aa: CAISDRGLAGTFSYEQYF
d_call: -; v_call: TRBV28; clone_size: -; j_call: TRBJ2-7; cdr3_nt: TGTGCCAGCAGTCCGAGGGACGAGCAGTACTTC; cdr3_aa: CASSPRDEQYF
d_call: -; v_call: TRBV7-2; clone_size: -; j_call: TRBJ2-7; cdr3_nt: TGTGCCAGCAGCTTAGAGGACTTTTCAACCTACGAGCAGTACTTC; cdr3_aa: CASSLEDFSTYEQYF
d_call: -; v_call: TRBV4-3; clone_size: -; j_call: TRBJ2-7; cdr3_nt: TGCGCCAGCAGCCAGGGGGGGGCGGACTCCTACGAGCAGTACTTC; cdr3_aa: CASSQGGADSYEQYF
d_call: TRBD1; v_call: TRBV7-8; clone_size: -; j_call: TRBJ2-7; cdr3_nt: TGTGCCAGCAGCTCCCCGACAGGGAGCTCCTACGAGCAGTACTTC; cdr3_aa: CASSSPTGSSYEQYF
d_call: TRBD1; v_call: TRBV27; clone_size: -; j_call: TRBJ2-1; cdr3_nt: TGTGCCAGCAGTCCAGAGACCGGGACAGGGAAAAATGAGCAGTTCTTC; cdr3_aa: CASSPETGTGKNEQFF
d_call: TRBD2; v_call: TRBV2; clone_size: few; j_call: TRBJ2-3; cdr3_nt: TGTGCCAGCAGTGCGGGGAAGCGGGGGGGCACAGATACGCAGTATTTT; cdr3_aa: CASSAGKRGGTDTQYF
d_call: TRBD2; v_call: TRBV27; clone_size: -; j_call: TRBJ2-7; cdr3_nt: TGTGCCAGCAGTTTAGGCGGGGGGAAAGACGAGCAGTACTTC; cdr3_aa: CASSLGGGKDEQYF
d_call: TRBD1; v_call: TRBV5-4; clone_size: few; j_call: TRBJ1-1; cdr3_nt: TGTGCCAGCAGCTTGGGGGGCGGACAGGGCTCCCCCCGAGCTTTCTTT; cdr3_aa: CASSLGGGQGSPRAFF
d_call: TRBD1; v_call: TRBV19; clone_size: -; j_call: TRBJ2-2; cdr3_nt: TGTGCCAGTAGTAAACAAACACCGGGACAGGGGGCGAAGGGGGAGCTGTTTTTT; cdr3_aa: CASSKQTPGQGAKGELFF
d_call: -; v_call: TRBV25-1; clone_size: -; j_call: TRBJ1-1; cdr3_nt: TGTGCCAGTGAGCGGACGGCGAACACTGAAGCTTTCTTT; cdr3_aa: CASERTANTEAFF
d_call: TRBD2; v_call: TRBV19; clone_size: -; j_call: TRBJ2-3; cdr3_nt: TGTGCCAGTAGTACCCAAAGCTCCATTATAGCGGGGGGAACATCAGATACGCAGTATTTT; cdr3_aa: CASSTQSSIIAGGTSDTQYF
d_call: -; v_call: TRBV28; clone_size: -; j_call: TRBJ1-5; cdr3_nt: TGTGCCAGCAGTTTATTCAGGGGCAATCAGCCCCAGCATTTT; cdr3_aa: CASSLFRGNQPQHF
d_call: -; v_call: TRBV30; clone_size: -; j_call: TRBJ2-2; cdr3_nt: TGTGCCTGGAACATCGCCGGGGAGCTGTTTTTT; cdr3_aa: CAWNIAGELFF
d_call: -; v_call: TRBV13; clone_size: -; j_call: TRBJ1-6; cdr3_nt: TGTGCCAGCAGTCAGGGACAAAGGTCCTATAATTCACCCCTCCACTTT; cdr3_aa: CASSQGQRSYNSPLHF
d_call: -; v_call: TRBV2; clone_size: -; j_call: TRBJ1-1; cdr3_nt: TGTGCCAGCAGTCCCCGGCGGTCTGAAGCTTTCTTT; cdr3_aa: CASSPRRSEAFF
d_call: TRBD2; v_call: TRBV4-3; clone_size: -; j_call: TRBJ2-1; cdr3_nt: TGCGCCAGCAGCCAAGAGTTGGTCGGGGGGGCCGACAATGAGCAGTTCTTC; cdr3_aa: CASSQELVGGADNEQFF
d_call: TRBD2; v_call: TRBV27; clone_size: -; j_call: TRBJ2-2; cdr3_nt: TGTGCCAGCAGTGCGACTAGCGGGGGGGAGCTGTTTTTT; cdr3_aa: CASSATSGGELFF
d_call: -; v_call: TRBV6-5; clone_size: once; j_call: TRBJ2-6; cdr3_nt: TGTGCCAGCAGTTATGGAGAGGTCTCTGGGGCCAACGTCCTGACTTTC; cdr3_aa: CASSYGEVSGANVLTF
d_call: -; v_call: TRBV30; clone_size: -; j_call: TRBJ1-1; cdr3_nt: TGTGCCTGGAGTGTGGGGGCGCAGAAAGCTTTCTTT; cdr3_aa: CAWSVGAQKAFF
d_call: -; v_call: TRBV27; clone_size: -; j_call: TRBJ1-5; cdr3_nt: TGTGCCAGCACTTCGTTTAGCAGATATAGCAATCAGCCCCAGCATTTT; cdr3_aa: CASTSFSRYSNQPQHF
d_call: -; v_call: TRBV6-6; clone_size: -; j_call: TRBJ2-7; cdr3_nt: TGTGCCAGCAGCCCCGGCTCCTACGAGCAGTACTTC; cdr3_aa: CASSPGSYEQYF
d_call: TRBD1; v_call: TRBV5-1; clone_size: -; j_call: TRBJ1-2; cdr3_nt: TGCGCCAGCAGCTCGTCGTGGGACAGTGTCTATGGCTACACCTTC; cdr3_aa: CASSSSWDSVYGYTF
d_call: -; v_call: TRBV9; clone_size: -; j_call: TRBJ1-3; cdr3_nt: TGTGCCAGCAGCCGGCGATCGGGTAACTCTGGAAACACCATATATTTT; cdr3_aa: CASSRRSGNSGNTIYF
d_call: TRBD1; v_call: TRBV5-1; clone_size: -; j_call: TRBJ2-2; cdr3_nt: TGCGCCAGCAGCTTGGCCCCCGGGACAGGGCCCGGGGAGCTGTTTTTT; cdr3_aa: CASSLAPGTGPGELFF
d_call: -; v_call: TRBV6-5; clone_size: few; j_call: TRBJ1-4; cdr3_nt: TGTGCCAGCAGCCCTCGACAGGTTCACGAGGAAAAACTGTTTTTT; cdr3_aa: CASSPRQVHEEKLFF
d_call: TRBD1; v_call: TRBV7-9; clone_size: -; j_call: TRBJ1-6; cdr3_nt: TGTGCCAGCAGCCCACCGGACAGGGCAGGATCACCCCTCCACTTT; cdr3_aa: CASSPPDRAGSPLHF
d_call: -; v_call: TRBV4-3; clone_size: -; j_call: TRBJ2-3; cdr3_nt: TGCGCCAGCAGCCAAGTATGGGGGGTCGATTACACAGATACGCAGTATTTT; cdr3_aa: CASSQVWGVDYTDTQYF
d_call: -; v_call: TRBV5-4; clone_size: few; j_call: TRBJ1-2; cdr3_nt: TGTGCCAGCAGCTTGGGGGGCTCCCCCTATGGCTACACCTTC; cdr3_aa: CASSLGGSPYGYTF
d_call: TRBD1; v_call: TRBV5-5; clone_size: -; j_call: TRBJ2-7; cdr3_nt: TGTGCCAGCAGATACGACAGGGGCGAGCAGTACTTC; cdr3_aa: CASRYDRGEQYF
d_call: -; v_call: TRBV30; clone_size: -; j_call: TRBJ1-6; cdr3_nt: TGTGCCTGGAGTACTCGAACCGTAAGCTCCTATAATTCACCCCTCCACTTT; cdr3_aa: CAWSTRTVSSYNSPLHF
d_call: TRBD2; v_call: TRBV7-3; clone_size: -; j_call: TRBJ2-3; cdr3_nt: TGTGCCAGCAGCCCCCTCTTGCGGGGGGGCTCGTTGGATACGCAGTATTTT; cdr3_aa: CASSPLLRGGSLDTQYF
d_call: TRBD1; v_call: TRBV30; clone_size: -; j_call: TRBJ2-7; cdr3_nt: TGTGCCTGGAGGGGGACAGAGTCTCCCTACGAGCAGTACTTC; cdr3_aa: CAWRGTESPYEQYF
d_call: TRBD1; v_call: TRBV28; clone_size: few; j_call: TRBJ2-7; cdr3_nt: TGTGCCAGCAGTCCCGGGACAGGGACATACGAGCAGTACTTC; cdr3_aa: CASSPGTGTYEQYF
d_call: -; v_call: TRBV29-1; clone_size: once; j_call: TRBJ2-1; cdr3_nt: TGCAGCGTTGAAGATCGGATCGGGGAGCAGTTCTTC; cdr3_aa: CSVEDRIGEQFF